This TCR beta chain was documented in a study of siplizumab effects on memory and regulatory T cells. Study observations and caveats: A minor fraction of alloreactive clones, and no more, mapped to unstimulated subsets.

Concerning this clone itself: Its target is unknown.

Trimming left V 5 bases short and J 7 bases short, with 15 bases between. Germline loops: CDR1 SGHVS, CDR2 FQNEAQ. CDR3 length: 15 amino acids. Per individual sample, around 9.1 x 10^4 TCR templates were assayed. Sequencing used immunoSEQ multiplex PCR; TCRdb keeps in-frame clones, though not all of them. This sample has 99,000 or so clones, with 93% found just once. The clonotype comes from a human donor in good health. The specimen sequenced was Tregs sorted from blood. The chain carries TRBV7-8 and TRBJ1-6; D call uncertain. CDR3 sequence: CASSPGLRKNSPLHF. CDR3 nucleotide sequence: TGTGCCAGCAGCCCCGGTTTAAGAAAGAATTCACCCCTCCACTTT.